The text below deals with one T cell receptor beta chain. The data originate from a study of identifying expanded T cells in peripheral blood. V was pared by 0 bases and J by 6 bases, with 18 bases between. The length of the CDR3 is 16 residues. Germline-derived CDR1 and CDR2 are SQVTM and ANQGSEA. Assay: immunoSEQ multiplex PCR; the TCRdb copy retains only in-frame clones and omits some. The profile covers roughly 82,000 clones, with approximately 84% appearing a single time and 15% to 20% taken by the ten largest. The source is a person between 18 and 75 years old in good health. Material: blood. The chain uses TRBV29-1 and TRBJ2-1; TRBD2 might be the D (6 bases). The CDR3 spells CSVEDSVEGSRNEQFF. The CDR3 bases are TGCAGCGTTGAAGATTCAGTGGAGGGGTCTCGCAATGAGCAGTTCTTC.